This TCR beta chain appears in the sequencing data of a study of cytomegalovirus exposure and HLA in healthy donors. Study conclusions and caveats: Upon later analysis, HLA-associated TCR beta chains proved more clonally expanded than other, equally common chains.

The CDR3 extends over 13 amino acids. Germline lookup yields CDR1 SNHLY and CDR2 FYNNEI. The V and J ends lost 7 bases and 5 bases respectively, with 14 bases between them. Regarding this clone: The target antigen is unknown.

The PCR was carried out with 60 Vbeta primers and 13 Jbeta primers. Method: immunoSEQ multiplex PCR; TCRdb's copy keeps in-frame clones and lacks some. The sample has 120,000 to 150,000 clones, 75% to 90% seen once. The TCR comes from a woman in her 30s in good health and CMV-seronegative. The rearrangement links TRBV2 to TRBJ1-1, with D unclear. The sample was PBMCs. The CDR3 nucleotides read TGTGCCAGCATGAGAAGCGGTGCAACTGAAGCTTTCTTT. Its translation: CASMRSGATEAFF.